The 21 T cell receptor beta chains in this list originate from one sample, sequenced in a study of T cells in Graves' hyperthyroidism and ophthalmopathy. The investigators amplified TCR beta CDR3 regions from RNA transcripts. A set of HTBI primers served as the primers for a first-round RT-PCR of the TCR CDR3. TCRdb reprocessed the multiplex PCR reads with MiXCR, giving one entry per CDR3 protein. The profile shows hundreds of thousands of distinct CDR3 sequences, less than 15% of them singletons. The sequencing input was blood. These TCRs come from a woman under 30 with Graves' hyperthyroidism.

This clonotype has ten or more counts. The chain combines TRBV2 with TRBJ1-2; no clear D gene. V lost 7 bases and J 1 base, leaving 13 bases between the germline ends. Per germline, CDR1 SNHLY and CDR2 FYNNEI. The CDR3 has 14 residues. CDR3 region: CASTAEGLNYGYTF. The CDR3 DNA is TGTGCCAGCACTGCAGAAGGACTTAACTATGGCTACACCTTC.

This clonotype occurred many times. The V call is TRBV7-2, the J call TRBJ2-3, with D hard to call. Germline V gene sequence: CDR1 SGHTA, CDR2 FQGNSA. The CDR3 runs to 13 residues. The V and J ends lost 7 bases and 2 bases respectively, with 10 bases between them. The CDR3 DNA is TGTGCCAGCAACTCCGGCTCCACAGATACGCAGTATTTT. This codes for CASNSGSTDTQYF.

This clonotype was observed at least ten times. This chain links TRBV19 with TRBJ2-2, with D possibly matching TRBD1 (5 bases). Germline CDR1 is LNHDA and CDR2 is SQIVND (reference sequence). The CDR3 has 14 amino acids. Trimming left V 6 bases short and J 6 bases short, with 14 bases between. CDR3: CASRKGANAGELFF. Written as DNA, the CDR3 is TGTGCCAGTAGGAAAGGGGCTAATGCCGGGGAGCTGTTTTTT.

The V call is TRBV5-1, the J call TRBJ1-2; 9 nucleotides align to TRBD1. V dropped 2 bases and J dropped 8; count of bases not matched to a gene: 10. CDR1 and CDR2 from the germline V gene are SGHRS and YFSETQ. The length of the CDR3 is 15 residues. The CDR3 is CASSLRSTGGKGYTF. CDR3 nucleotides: TGCGCCAGCAGCTTACGCTCGACAGGGGGTAAAGGCTACACCTTC.

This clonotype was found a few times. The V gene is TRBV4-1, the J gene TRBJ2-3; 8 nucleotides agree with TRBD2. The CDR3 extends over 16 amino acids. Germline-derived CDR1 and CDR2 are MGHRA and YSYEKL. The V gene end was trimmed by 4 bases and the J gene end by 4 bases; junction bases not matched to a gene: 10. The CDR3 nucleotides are TGCGCCAGCAGCCGGTTAGCGGGAATCCCCCCAGATACGCAGTATTTT. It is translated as CASSRLAGIPPDTQYF.

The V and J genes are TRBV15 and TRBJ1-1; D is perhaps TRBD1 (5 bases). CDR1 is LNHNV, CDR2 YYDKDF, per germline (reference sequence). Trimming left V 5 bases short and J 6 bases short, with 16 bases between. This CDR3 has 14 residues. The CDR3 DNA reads TGTGCCACCAGCCCGGGGCTCGTGGCGGCTGAAGCTTTCTTT. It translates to CATSPGLVAAEAFF.

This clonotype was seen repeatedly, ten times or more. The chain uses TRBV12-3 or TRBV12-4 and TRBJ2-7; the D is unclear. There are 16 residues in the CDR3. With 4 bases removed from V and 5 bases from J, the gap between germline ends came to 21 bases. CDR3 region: CASSSIHTVSPDEQYF. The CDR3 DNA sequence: TGTGCCAGCAGTTCCATCCATACAGTATCCCCGGACGAGCAGTACTTC.

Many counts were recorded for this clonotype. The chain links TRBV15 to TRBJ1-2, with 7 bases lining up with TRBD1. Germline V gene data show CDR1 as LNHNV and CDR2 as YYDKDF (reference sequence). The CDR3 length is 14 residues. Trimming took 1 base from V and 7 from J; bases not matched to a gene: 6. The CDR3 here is CATSRVTGVSGYTF. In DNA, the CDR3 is TGTGCCACCAGCAGAGTTACAGGGGTTAGTGGCTACACCTTC.

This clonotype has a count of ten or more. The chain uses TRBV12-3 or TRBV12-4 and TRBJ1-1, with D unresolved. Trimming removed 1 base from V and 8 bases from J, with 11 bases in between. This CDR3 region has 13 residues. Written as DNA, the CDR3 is TGTGCCAGCAGTTTAGAGGGAAGGATGGAAGCTTTCTTT. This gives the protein CASSLEGRMEAFF.

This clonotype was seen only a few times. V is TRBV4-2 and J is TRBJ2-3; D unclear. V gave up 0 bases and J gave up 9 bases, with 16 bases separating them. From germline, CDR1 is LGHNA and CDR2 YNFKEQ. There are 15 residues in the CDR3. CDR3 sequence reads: CASSQDIFTENTQYF. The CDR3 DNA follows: TGTGCCAGCAGCCAAGATATCTTCACCGAGAACACGCAGTATTTT.

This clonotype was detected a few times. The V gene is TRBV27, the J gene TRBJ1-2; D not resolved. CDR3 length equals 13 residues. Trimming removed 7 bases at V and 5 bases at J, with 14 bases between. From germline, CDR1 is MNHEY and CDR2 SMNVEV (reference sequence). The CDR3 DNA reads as TGTGCCAGCACCAACCCGGGTTTATATGGCTACACCTTC. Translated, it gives CASTNPGLYGYTF.

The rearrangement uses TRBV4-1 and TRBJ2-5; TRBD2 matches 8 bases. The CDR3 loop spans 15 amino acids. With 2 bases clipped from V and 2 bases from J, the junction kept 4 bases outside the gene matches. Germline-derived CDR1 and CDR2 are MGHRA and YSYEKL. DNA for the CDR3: TGCGCCAGCAGCCAAATACGGGAGGGACAAGAGACCCAGTACTTC. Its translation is CASSQIREGQETQYF.

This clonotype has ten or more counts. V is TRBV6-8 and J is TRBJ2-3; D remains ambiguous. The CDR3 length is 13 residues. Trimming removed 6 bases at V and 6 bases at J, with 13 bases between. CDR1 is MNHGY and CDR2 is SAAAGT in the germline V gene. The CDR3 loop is CASRTAGPDTQYF. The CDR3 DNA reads TGTGCCAGCAGGACGGCCGGCCCTGATACGCAGTATTTT.

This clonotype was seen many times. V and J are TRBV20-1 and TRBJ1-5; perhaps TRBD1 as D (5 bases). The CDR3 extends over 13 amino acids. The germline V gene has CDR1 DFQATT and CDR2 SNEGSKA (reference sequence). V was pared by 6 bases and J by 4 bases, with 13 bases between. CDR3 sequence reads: CSAPRGSNQPQHF. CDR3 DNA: TGCAGTGCACCAAGGGGTAGTAATCAGCCCCAGCATTTT.

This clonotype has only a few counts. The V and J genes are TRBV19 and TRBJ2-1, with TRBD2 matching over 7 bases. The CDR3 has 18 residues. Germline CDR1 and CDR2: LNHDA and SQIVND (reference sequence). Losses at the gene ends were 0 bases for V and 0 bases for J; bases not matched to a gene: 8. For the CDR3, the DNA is TGTGCCAGTAGTATAGATGGGCCCCTAGCGGCCTCCTACAATGAGCAGTTCTTC. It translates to CASSIDGPLAASYNEQFF.

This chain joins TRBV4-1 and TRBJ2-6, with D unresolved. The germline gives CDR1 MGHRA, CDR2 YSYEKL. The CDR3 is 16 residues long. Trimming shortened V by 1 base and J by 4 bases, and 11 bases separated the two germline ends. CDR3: CASSQGGISGANVLTF. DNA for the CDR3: TGCGCCAGCAGCCAAGGAGGCATCTCGGGGGCCAACGTCCTGACTTTC.

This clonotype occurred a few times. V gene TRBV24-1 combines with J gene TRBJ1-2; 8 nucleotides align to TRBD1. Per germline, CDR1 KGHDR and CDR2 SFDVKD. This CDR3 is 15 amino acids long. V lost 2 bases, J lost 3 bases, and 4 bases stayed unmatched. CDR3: CATSDSLDRDYGYTF. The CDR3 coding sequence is TGTGCCACCAGTGATTCCCTGGACAGGGACTATGGCTACACCTTC.

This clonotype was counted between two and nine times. The CDR3 region has the DNA TGTGCCAGCAGCTTAAACATCGGAAACACCATATATTTT. Translated: CASSLNIGNTIYF. The chain employs TRBV7-9 and TRBJ1-3; D is ambiguous. CDR1 is SEHNR and CDR2 is FQNEAQ in the germline V gene (reference sequence). The CDR3 loop spans 13 amino acids. The V end was cut by 2 bases, the J end by 4 bases, with 6 bases between.

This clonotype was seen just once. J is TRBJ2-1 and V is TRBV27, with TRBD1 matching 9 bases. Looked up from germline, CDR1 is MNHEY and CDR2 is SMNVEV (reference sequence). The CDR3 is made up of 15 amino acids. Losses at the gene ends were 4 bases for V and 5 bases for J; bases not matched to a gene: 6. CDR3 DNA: TGTGCCAGCAGTTCCGGGACAGGGCCAAACAATGAGCAGTTCTTC. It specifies CASSSGTGPNNEQFF.

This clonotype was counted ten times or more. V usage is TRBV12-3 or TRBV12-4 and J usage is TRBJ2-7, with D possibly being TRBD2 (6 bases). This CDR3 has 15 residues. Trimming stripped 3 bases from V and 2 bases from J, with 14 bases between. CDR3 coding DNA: TGTGCCAGCAGTTTTCGCGCCGGGGGACCCTACGAGCAGTACTTC. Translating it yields CASSFRAGGPYEQYF.

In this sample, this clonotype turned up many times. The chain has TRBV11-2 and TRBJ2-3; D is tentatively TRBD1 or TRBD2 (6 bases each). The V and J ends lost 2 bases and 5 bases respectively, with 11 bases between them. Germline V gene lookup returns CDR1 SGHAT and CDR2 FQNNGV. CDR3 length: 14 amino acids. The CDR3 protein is CASSLWRGQDTQYF. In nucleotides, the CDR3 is TGTGCCAGCAGCTTATGGAGGGGACAAGATACGCAGTATTTT.